Listed below are T cell receptor beta chains from one sample, sequenced in a study of blood T cells in healthy people across ages. TCRdb analysed the 5' RACE reads with MiXCR anew, one entry per CDR3 protein. Of a few hundred thousand distinct CDR3 sequences in the sample, roughly a quarter were seen once. These data are also associated with another study on T cells of mothers and their children.

The sequencing sample was made of blood. Every receptor here comes from a boy younger than 10 in good health. The CDR3 runs from the conserved cysteine through the conserved F or W. The order of the fields is clone size, CDR3 length, D gene, J gene, V gene, CDR3 DNA, CDR3 protein. A D gene is named only where the DNA matches it firmly. Size values are once, few and many counts, or a class for expanded clones, and some rows have none.

clone size: few; CDR3 length: 14; D gene: TRBD1; J gene: TRBJ1-2; V gene: TRBV29-1; CDR3 DNA: TGCAGCGTTGTCCCCCCCAGGGGGCAAGTTGGCTACACCTTC; CDR3 protein: CSVVPPRGQVGYTF
clone size: NA; CDR3 length: 13; D gene: NA; J gene: TRBJ1-3; V gene: TRBV7-9; CDR3 DNA: TGTGCCAGCAGCCACGTTAATGGAAACACCATATATTTT; CDR3 protein: CASSHVNGNTIYF
clone size: NA; CDR3 length: 15; D gene: NA; J gene: TRBJ1-1; V gene: TRBV7-3; CDR3 DNA: TGTGCCAGCAGCTCTTCGTACCGGGACAACACTGAAGCTTTCTTT; CDR3 protein: CASSSSYRDNTEAFF
clone size: NA; CDR3 length: 14; D gene: NA; J gene: TRBJ1-1; V gene: TRBV4-3; CDR3 DNA: TGCGCCAGCAGCCAAGAGGCAGGGAGGCCTGAAGCTTTCTTT; CDR3 protein: CASSQEAGRPEAFF
clone size: NA; CDR3 length: 13; D gene: TRBD1; J gene: TRBJ2-4; V gene: TRBV7-7; CDR3 DNA: TGTGCCAGCAGCACCACACAGGGGGGCATTCAGTACTTC; CDR3 protein: CASSTTQGGIQYF
clone size: few; CDR3 length: 17; D gene: TRBD2; J gene: TRBJ2-3; V gene: TRBV10-3; CDR3 DNA: TGTGCCATCAGTGCCTCCGGGACTAGCGGGGGGGGCGGTACGCAGTATTTT; CDR3 protein: CAISASGTSGGGGTQYF
clone size: NA; CDR3 length: 15; D gene: NA; J gene: TRBJ2-5; V gene: TRBV28; CDR3 DNA: TGTGCCAGCAGTTTCCCCAGGAGGGCCCGGGAGACCCAGTACTTC; CDR3 protein: CASSFPRRARETQYF
clone size: many; CDR3 length: 14; D gene: NA; J gene: TRBJ1-1; V gene: TRBV6-2/TRBV6-3; CDR3 DNA: TGTGCCAGCAGTTACATTTCGGGGAACACTGAAGCTTTCTTT; CDR3 protein: CASSYISGNTEAFF
clone size: few; CDR3 length: 11; D gene: NA; J gene: TRBJ1-1; V gene: TRBV27; CDR3 DNA: TGTGCCAGCATCTGGAACACTGAAGCTTTCTTT; CDR3 protein: CASIWNTEAFF
clone size: many; CDR3 length: 13; D gene: TRBD1; J gene: TRBJ1-6; V gene: TRBV25-1; CDR3 DNA: TGTGCCAGCAGTCCCGGGACAGGGTTTCCCCTCCACTTT; CDR3 protein: CASSPGTGFPLHF
clone size: NA; CDR3 length: 15; D gene: NA; J gene: TRBJ1-1; V gene: TRBV9; CDR3 DNA: TGTGCCAGCAGCGTGGGGCAGGGCCAGAACACTGAAGCTTTCTTT; CDR3 protein: CASSVGQGQNTEAFF
clone size: NA; CDR3 length: 15; D gene: NA; J gene: TRBJ1-2; V gene: TRBV15; CDR3 DNA: TGTGCCACCAGCAGAGATCGAAGGAGCAACTATGGCTACACCTTC; CDR3 protein: CATSRDRRSNYGYTF
clone size: NA; CDR3 length: 13; D gene: NA; J gene: TRBJ2-7; V gene: TRBV27; CDR3 DNA: TGTGCCAGCAGTTGGACTGGTCCATACGAGCAGTACTTC; CDR3 protein: CASSWTGPYEQYF
clone size: few; CDR3 length: 20; D gene: NA; J gene: TRBJ2-7; V gene: TRBV30; CDR3 DNA: TGTGCCTGGAGTGTCCCGAATCCATCCCATCGACGGACCAGCTCCTACGAGCAGTACTTC; CDR3 protein: CAWSVPNPSHRRTSSYEQYF
clone size: few; CDR3 length: 14; D gene: NA; J gene: TRBJ1-2; V gene: TRBV18; CDR3 DNA: TGTGCCAGCTCACCACTTCCCGGGAACTATGGCTACACCTTC; CDR3 protein: CASSPLPGNYGYTF
clone size: few; CDR3 length: 15; D gene: NA; J gene: TRBJ2-7; V gene: TRBV3-1; CDR3 DNA: TGTGCCAGCAACCTACGGGGGAGACCCTCCTACGAGCAGTACTTC; CDR3 protein: CASNLRGRPSYEQYF
clone size: NA; CDR3 length: 14; D gene: TRBD1; J gene: TRBJ1-1; V gene: TRBV6-6; CDR3 DNA: TGTGCCAGCAGCAAAGGGGGCCTGAACACTGAAGCTTTCTTT; CDR3 protein: CASSKGGLNTEAFF
clone size: few; CDR3 length: 16; D gene: TRBD1; J gene: TRBJ1-1; V gene: TRBV2; CDR3 DNA: TGTGCCAGCAGCCGACAGACAGGGCTCGTCGGGGTAGGAGCTTTCTTT; CDR3 protein: CASSRQTGLVGVGAFF
clone size: NA; CDR3 length: 15; D gene: TRBD2; J gene: TRBJ2-2; V gene: TRBV7-2; CDR3 DNA: TGTGCCAGCACCCTAATCGGACTAGCGGGACGGGAGCTGTTTTTT; CDR3 protein: CASTLIGLAGRELFF
clone size: NA; CDR3 length: 13; D gene: NA; J gene: TRBJ1-6; V gene: TRBV6-5; CDR3 DNA: TGTGCCAGCAGTTACTCTCAGCCTTCACCCCTCCACTTT; CDR3 protein: CASSYSQPSPLHF
clone size: NA; CDR3 length: 15; D gene: NA; J gene: TRBJ2-6; V gene: TRBV4-3; CDR3 DNA: TGCGCCAGCAGCCAAGTTCCCACTGGGGCCAACGTCCTGACTTTC; CDR3 protein: CASSQVPTGANVLTF
clone size: NA; CDR3 length: 13; D gene: NA; J gene: TRBJ2-7; V gene: TRBV20-1; CDR3 DNA: TGCAGTGCTAGTAACAGGGATCCCTACGAGCAGTACTTC; CDR3 protein: CSASNRDPYEQYF
clone size: NA; CDR3 length: 15; D gene: NA; J gene: TRBJ1-4; V gene: TRBV12-5; CDR3 DNA: TGTGCTAGTGGCCAGACCCCCTCAACTAATGAAAAACTGTTTTTT; CDR3 protein: CASGQTPSTNEKLFF
clone size: NA; CDR3 length: 16; D gene: NA; J gene: TRBJ2-6; V gene: TRBV14; CDR3 DNA: TGTGCCAGCAGCCAAGAACACCGCTCTGGGGCCAACGTCCTGACTTTC; CDR3 protein: CASSQEHRSGANVLTF
clone size: few; CDR3 length: 15; D gene: TRBD1; J gene: TRBJ1-2; V gene: TRBV5-1; CDR3 DNA: TGCGCCAGCAGCACCGGGACAGGGGTCCGCTATGGCTACACCTTC; CDR3 protein: CASSTGTGVRYGYTF
clone size: few; CDR3 length: 16; D gene: TRBD1; J gene: TRBJ2-4; V gene: TRBV11-2; CDR3 DNA: TGTGCCAGCAGCTGGATTACAGGGGGGGCCAAAAACATTCAGTACTTC; CDR3 protein: CASSWITGGAKNIQYF
clone size: NA; CDR3 length: 16; D gene: TRBD2; J gene: TRBJ2-5; V gene: TRBV5-1; CDR3 DNA: TGCGCCAGCAGCTTGGCGGGACTAGCGGCACAAGAGACCCAGTACTTC; CDR3 protein: CASSLAGLAAQETQYF
clone size: few; CDR3 length: 16; D gene: NA; J gene: TRBJ1-3; V gene: TRBV5-1; CDR3 DNA: TGCGCCAGCAGCGAGCCGGGACCGAGCTCTGGAAACACCATATATTTT; CDR3 protein: CASSEPGPSSGNTIYF